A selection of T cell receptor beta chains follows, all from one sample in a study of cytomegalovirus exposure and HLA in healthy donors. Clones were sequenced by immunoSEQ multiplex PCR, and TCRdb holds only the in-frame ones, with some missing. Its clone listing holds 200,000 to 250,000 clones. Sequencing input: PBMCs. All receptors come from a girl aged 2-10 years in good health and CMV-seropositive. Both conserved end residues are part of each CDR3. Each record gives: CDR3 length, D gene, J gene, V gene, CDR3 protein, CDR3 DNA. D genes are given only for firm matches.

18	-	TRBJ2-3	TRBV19	CASSMGGSKGVSTDTQYF	TGTGCCAGTAGCATGGGGGGAAGTAAGGGAGTTAGCACAGATACGCAGTATTTT
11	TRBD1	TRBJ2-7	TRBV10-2	CATRTGGEQYF	TGCGCCACGAGGACAGGGGGCGAGCAGTACTTC
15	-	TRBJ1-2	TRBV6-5	CASSSLTVGNYGYTF	TGTGCCAGCAGTTCACTCACAGTGGGCAACTATGGCTACACCTTC
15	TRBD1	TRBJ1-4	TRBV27	CASSFRGTYNEKLFF	TGTGCCAGCAGTTTCAGGGGGACTTATAATGAAAAACTGTTTTTT
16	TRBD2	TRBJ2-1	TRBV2	CASDWTSPNSYNEQFF	TGTGCCAGCGATTGGACTAGCCCCAACTCCTACAATGAGCAGTTCTTC
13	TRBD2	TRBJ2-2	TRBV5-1	CASSPGGTGELFF	TGCGCCAGCAGCCCGGGAGGAACCGGGGAGCTGTTTTTT
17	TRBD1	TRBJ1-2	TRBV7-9	CASSFVPGQGTGDGYTF	TGTGCCAGCAGCTTTGTCCCGGGACAGGGAACGGGCGATGGCTACACCTTC
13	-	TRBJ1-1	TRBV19	CASSLVTGRRAFF	TGTGCCAGTAGTTTAGTTACAGGGCGCCGAGCTTTCTTT
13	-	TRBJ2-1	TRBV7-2	CASGSPSYNEQFF	TGTGCCAGCGGGAGCCCCTCCTACAATGAGCAGTTCTTC
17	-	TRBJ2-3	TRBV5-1	CASSSGLRGIITDTQYF	TGCGCCAGCAGCTCGGGACTCCGCGGGATAATCACAGATACGCAGTATTTT
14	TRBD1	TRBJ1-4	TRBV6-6	CASRRGTGNEKLFF	TGTGCCAGCAGACGGGGGACAGGGAATGAAAAACTGTTTTTT
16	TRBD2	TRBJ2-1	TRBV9	CASSVEVLAGTNEQFF	TGTGCCAGCAGCGTAGAAGTACTAGCGGGTACCAATGAGCAGTTCTTC
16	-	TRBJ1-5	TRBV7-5	CVRSLGKGVINQPQHF	TGTGTCAGAAGCTTAGGCAAGGGGGTGATCAATCAGCCCCAGCATTTT
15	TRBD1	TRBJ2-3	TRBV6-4	CASSLTGGGTDTQYF	TGTGCCAGCAGTTTGACAGGGGGTGGCACAGATACGCAGTATTTT
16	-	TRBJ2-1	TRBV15	CATSRQRLSSYNEQFF	TGTGCCACCAGCAGGCAACGACTGAGCTCCTACAATGAGCAGTTCTTC
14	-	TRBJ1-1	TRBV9	CASSGGMANTEAFF	TGTGCCAGCAGCGGAGGGATGGCGAACACTGAAGCTTTCTTT
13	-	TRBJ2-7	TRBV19	CASSISSLGEQYF	TGTGCCAGTAGTATAAGTAGTCTCGGCGAGCAGTACTTC
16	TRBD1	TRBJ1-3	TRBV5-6	CASSQFTGAGRNTIYF	TGTGCCAGCAGCCAATTCACAGGGGCGGGTCGAAACACCATATATTTT
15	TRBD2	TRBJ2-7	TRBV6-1	CASSEEGTRGLEQYF	TGTGCCAGCAGTGAAGAGGGGACTAGAGGACTCGAGCAGTACTTC
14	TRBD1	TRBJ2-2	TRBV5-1	CATGQGANTGELFF	TGCGCCACCGGACAGGGGGCGAACACCGGGGAGCTGTTTTTT
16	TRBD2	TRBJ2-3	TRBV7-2	CASSPGLAGGTDTQYF	TGTGCCAGCAGCCCGGGACTAGCGGGAGGGACAGATACGCAGTATTTT
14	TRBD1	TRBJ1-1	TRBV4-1	CASSQGTGVTEAFF	TGCGCCAGCAGCCAAGGCACAGGGGTCACTGAAGCTTTCTTT
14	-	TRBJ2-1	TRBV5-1	CASSLGGPEDEQFF	TGCGCCAGCAGCTTGGGGGGGCCAGAGGATGAGCAGTTCTTC
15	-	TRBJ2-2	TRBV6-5	CASSYGSTSTGELFF	TGTGCCAGCAGTTACGGGAGCACCTCCACCGGGGAGCTGTTTTTT
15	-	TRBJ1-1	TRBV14	CASSYRQSPSTEAFF	TGTGCCAGCAGCTACCGACAGTCTCCGAGCACTGAAGCTTTCTTT
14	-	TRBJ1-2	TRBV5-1	CASSLAGENYGYTF	TGCGCCAGCAGCTTGGCGGGGGAGAACTATGGCTACACCTTC
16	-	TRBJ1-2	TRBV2	CASSDIWDILTYGYTF	TGTGCCAGCAGTGACATTTGGGACATCCTCACCTATGGCTACACCTTC
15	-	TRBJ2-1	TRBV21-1	CASRSKQGPYNEQFF	TGTGCCAGCAGGAGTAAACAGGGGCCCTACAATGAGCAGTTCTTC
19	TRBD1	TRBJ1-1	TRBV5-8	CASSFLVGTGAMENTEAFF	TGTGCCAGCAGCTTTCTTGTCGGGACAGGGGCGATGGAGAACACTGAAGCTTTCTTT
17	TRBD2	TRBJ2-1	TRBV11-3	CASSFGALAGGMDEQFF	TGTGCCAGCAGCTTCGGGGCACTAGCGGGAGGGATGGATGAGCAGTTCTTC
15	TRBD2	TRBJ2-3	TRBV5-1	CASSSLAVGGDTQYF	TGCGCCAGCAGCTCTCTAGCGGTGGGGGGGGATACGCAGTATTTT
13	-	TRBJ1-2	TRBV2	CASALTESYGYTF	TGTGCCAGCGCTCTCACAGAATCCTATGGCTACACCTTC
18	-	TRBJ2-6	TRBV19	CATSKTGDAFTGANVLTF	TGTGCCACAAGCAAAACGGGGGACGCCTTCACTGGGGCCAACGTCCTGACTTTC
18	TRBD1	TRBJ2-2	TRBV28	CASTTLLTGGLNTGELFF	TGTGCCAGCACCACCCTATTGACAGGGGGATTGAACACCGGGGAGCTGTTTTTT
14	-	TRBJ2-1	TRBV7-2	CASSLVGGSGEQFF	TGTGCCAGCAGCTTAGTCGGGGGATCCGGTGAGCAGTTCTTC
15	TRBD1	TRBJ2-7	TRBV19	CASTRTGLATYEQYF	TGTGCCAGTACTCGGACAGGCCTGGCGACGTATGAGCAGTACTTC
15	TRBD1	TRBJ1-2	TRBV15	CATSTLQGGGDGYTF	TGTGCCACCAGCACTTTGCAGGGGGGTGGGGATGGCTACACCTTC
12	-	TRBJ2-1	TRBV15	CATSSLYNEQFF	TGTGCCACCAGCAGCCTCTACAATGAGCAGTTCTTC
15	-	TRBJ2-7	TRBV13	CASSLGPSAPHEQYF	TGTGCCAGCAGCTTAGGGCCTAGCGCCCCCCACGAGCAGTACTTC
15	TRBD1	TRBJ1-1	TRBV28	CASSLRQGWNTEAFF	TGTGCCAGCAGTCTACGACAGGGATGGAACACTGAAGCTTTCTTT
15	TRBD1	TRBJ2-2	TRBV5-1	CASSATGGDTGELFF	TGCGCCAGCAGCGCGACAGGGGGGGACACTGGGGAGCTGTTTTTT
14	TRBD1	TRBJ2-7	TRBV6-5	CASGPGQGAREQYF	TGTGCCAGCGGACCGGGACAGGGGGCTCGAGAGCAGTACTTC
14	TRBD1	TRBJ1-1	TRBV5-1	CASSLLGQGLEAFF	TGCGCCAGCAGCCTTCTGGGACAGGGATTAGAAGCTTTCTTT
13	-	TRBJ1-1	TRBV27	CASSFQGNTEAFF	TGTGCCAGCAGCTTTCAGGGGAACACTGAAGCTTTCTTT
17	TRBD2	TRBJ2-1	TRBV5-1	CASSLVGTSGTYNEQFF	TGCGCCAGCAGCTTGGTTGGGACTAGCGGGACGTACAATGAGCAGTTCTTC
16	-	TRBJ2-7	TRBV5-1	CASSLGGTDLTYEQYF	TGCGCCAGCAGCTTAGGAGGAACAGATCTCACCTACGAGCAGTACTTC
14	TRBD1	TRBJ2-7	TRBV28	CASSLLTGAYEQYF	TGTGCCAGCAGTTTACTGACAGGGGCCTACGAGCAGTACTTC
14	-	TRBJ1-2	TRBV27	CASADPGWYSSYTF	TGTGCCAGCGCGGATCCCGGATGGTATTCTAGCTACACCTTC
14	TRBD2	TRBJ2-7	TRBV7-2	CASSLGLAAYEQYF	TGTGCCAGCAGCTTAGGACTAGCGGCCTACGAGCAGTACTTC
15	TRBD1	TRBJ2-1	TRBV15	CATSSGQGSYNEQFF	TGTGCCACCAGCAGTGGACAGGGATCCTACAATGAGCAGTTCTTC
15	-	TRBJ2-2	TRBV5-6	CASSFGTTNTGELFF	TGTGCCAGCAGCTTCGGGACAACGAACACCGGGGAGCTGTTTTTT
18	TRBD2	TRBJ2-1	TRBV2	CASSTPAGTSGRYNEQFF	TGTGCCAGCAGCACCCCGGCAGGGACTAGCGGGAGATACAATGAGCAGTTCTTC
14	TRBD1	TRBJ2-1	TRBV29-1	CSVFNRGSYNEQFF	TGCAGCGTTTTTAACAGGGGCTCCTACAATGAGCAGTTCTTC